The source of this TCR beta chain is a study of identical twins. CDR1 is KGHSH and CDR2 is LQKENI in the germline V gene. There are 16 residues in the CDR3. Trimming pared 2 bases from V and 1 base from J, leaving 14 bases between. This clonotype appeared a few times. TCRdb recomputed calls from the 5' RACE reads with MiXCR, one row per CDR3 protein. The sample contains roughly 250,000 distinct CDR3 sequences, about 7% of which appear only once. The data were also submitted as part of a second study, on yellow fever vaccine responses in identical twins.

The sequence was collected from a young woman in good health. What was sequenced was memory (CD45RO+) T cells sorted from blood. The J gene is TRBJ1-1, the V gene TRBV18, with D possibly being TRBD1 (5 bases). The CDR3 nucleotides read TGTGCCAGCTCACCAAGGCTAGGGGCGGAGAACACTGAAGCTTTCTTT. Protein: CASSPRLGAENTEAFF.